Listed below are T cell receptor beta chains from one sample, sequenced in a study of shared clonotypes between healthy human individuals. Method: immunoSEQ multiplex PCR; TCRdb's copy keeps in-frame clones and lacks some. In the table there are some 2,500,000 clones, roughly 93% of which are singletons. The specimen was naive CD4+ T cells from PBMCs. All receptors derive from a man younger than 35 in good health. Some clones in this sample may be carry-over from other donors' samples. Each CDR3 is given with its conserved first and last residue. D genes are given only for firm matches. Clone size appears in some rows only: once, few, many, or a class for an expanded clone.

TRBV7-8	14	-	TRBJ2-1	TRBD2	CASKTSGSLDEQFF	TGTGCCAGCAAGACTAGCGGGAGTCTCGATGAGCAGTTCTTC
TRBV5-4	12	once	TRBJ2-7	TRBD1	CASSSLEGALYF	TGTGCCAGCAGCTCTCTCGAGGGGGCCCTATACTTC
TRBV2	14	-	TRBJ1-1	TRBD1	CASKVRGQDTEAFF	TGTGCCAGCAAGGTCAGGGGGCAGGACACTGAAGCTTTCTTT
TRBV7-8	16	-	TRBJ2-1	TRBD2	CASSLSPTSGIDEQFF	TGTGCCAGCAGCTTGAGCCCGACTAGCGGGATCGATGAGCAGTTCTTC
TRBV20-1	11	-	TRBJ2-7	-	CSAARGREQYF	TGCAGTGCCGCACGCGGGCGGGAGCAGTACTTC
TRBV29-1	13	once	TRBJ2-5	-	CSALRDPGETQYF	TGCAGCGCCCTCAGAGATCCCGGGGAGACCCAGTACTTC
TRBV6-6	16	-	TRBJ2-1	TRBD2	CASSQPSGTIVNEQFF	TGTGCCAGCAGTCAGCCAAGCGGGACCATCGTCAATGAGCAGTTCTTC
TRBV14	13	-	TRBJ2-3	-	CASSQDSPDTQYF	TGTGCCAGCAGCCAAGATAGCCCAGATACGCAGTATTTT
TRBV28	15	-	TRBJ1-1	-	CASSLGTSGVAEAFF	TGTGCCAGCAGTCTCGGTACGTCAGGGGTGGCTGAAGCTTTCTTT
TRBV6-1	15	-	TRBJ2-7	-	CASKSPWQKGHEQYF	TGTGCCAGCAAGTCTCCATGGCAGAAGGGCCACGAGCAGTACTTC
TRBV14	12	-	TRBJ2-7	-	CASNAFQGEQYF	TGTGCCAGCAACGCCTTCCAAGGGGAGCAGTACTTC
TRBV11-2	16	-	TRBJ2-7	TRBD1	CASSLAKGQGAKEQYF	TGTGCCAGCAGCTTAGCCAAAGGACAGGGGGCGAAGGAGCAGTACTTC
TRBV10-2	15	-	TRBJ2-1	-	CASSAPRPSRNEQFF	TGCGCCAGCAGTGCCCCCAGGCCTAGCCGCAATGAGCAGTTCTTC
TRBV27	15	-	TRBJ2-7	TRBD2	CASSPTSGGRYEQYF	TGTGCCAGCAGCCCAACTAGCGGGGGACGGTACGAGCAGTACTTC
TRBV10-3	16	-	TRBJ1-2	-	CAISDFRDTVNYGYTF	TGTGCCATCAGTGACTTCCGGGACACCGTTAACTATGGCTACACCTTC
TRBV6-5	14	-	TRBJ1-6	-	CASSYGTVASPLHF	TGTGCCAGCAGTTACGGAACAGTCGCCTCACCCCTCCACTTT
TRBV5-6	14	-	TRBJ2-1	-	CASSRLRAYNEQFF	TGTGCCAGCAGCCGACTACGGGCCTACAATGAGCAGTTCTTC
TRBV6-5	13	-	TRBJ1-1	-	CASSYSVDTEAFF	TGTGCCAGCAGTTACTCCGTAGACACTGAAGCTTTCTTT
TRBV10-3	16	-	TRBJ2-6	-	CAISESSGSGANVLTF	TGTGCCATCAGTGAGTCGTCCGGGTCTGGGGCCAACGTCCTGACTTTC
TRBV6-1	15	once	TRBJ1-4	TRBD1	CASSEPGTGTEKLFF	TGTGCCAGCAGTGAACCCGGGACAGGGACTGAAAAACTGTTTTTT